The 15 T cell receptor beta chains listed next were all sequenced from one sample in a study of T cells in Graves' hyperthyroidism and ophthalmopathy. The investigators amplified TCR beta CDR3 regions from RNA transcripts. The primer set for the first-round RT-PCR of the TCR CDR3 was HTBI. TCRdb ran MiXCR on the multiplex PCR reads and lists one entry per CDR3 protein. The repertoire holds about 720,000 distinct CDR3 sequences, with roughly 20% as singletons. Sequencing was carried out using blood. The receptors stem from a woman in her fifties or sixties with Graves' hyperthyroidism that later progressed to Graves' ophthalmopathy.

In this sample, this clonotype turned up once. V and J are TRBV20-1 and TRBJ1-4, with a weak D call TRBD1 (5 bases). CDR3 length: 13 amino acids. Trimming stripped 3 bases from V and 8 bases from J, with 13 bases between. From germline, CDR1 is DFQATT and CDR2 SNEGSKA (reference sequence). The CDR3 DNA is TGCAGTGCTAGTCCAGGGTTAAAAGAAAAACTGTTTTTT. As protein: CSASPGLKEKLFF.

This clonotype came up a few times. J is TRBJ2-5 and V is TRBV5-1, with 13 bases identical to TRBD2. This CDR3 comprises 15 residues. Germline lookup yields CDR1 SGHRS and CDR2 YFSETQ. V trimming: 4 bases; J trimming: 5 bases; junction bases outside the gene matches: 5. In nucleotides, the CDR3 is TGCGCCAGCAGCACACGGACTAGCGGGGGTGAGACCCAGTACTTC. Its protein is CASSTRTSGGETQYF.

Worth noting for this clonotype: The CDR3 does not close with the conserved phenylalanine or tryptophan, likely indicating a read error. The chain joins TRBV20-1 to TRBJ2-1; 13 nucleotides agree with TRBD2. Germline V gives CDR1 DFQATT, CDR2 SNEGSKA (reference sequence). The CDR3 runs 19 residues. V trimming: 3 bases; J trimming: 0 bases; junction bases outside the gene matches: 11. The CDR3 protein is CSARVGLAGVFLSYNEQFL. In DNA form, the CDR3 reads TGCAGTGCTAGGGTCGGACTAGCGGGGGTCTTCCTCTCCTACAATGAGCAGTTCCTC.

This clonotype appeared a few times. This chain joins TRBV10-2 and TRBJ1-4; D gene unclear. Germline values: CDR1 WSHSY, CDR2 SAAADI. Trimming pared 1 base from V and 1 base from J, leaving 7 bases between. The CDR3 loop spans 15 amino acids. The DNA of the CDR3 is TGCGCCAGCAGTGAGTTTGCGGAAACTAATGAAAAACTGTTTTTT. This sequence encodes CASSEFAETNEKLFF.

This clonotype was counted a few times. This chain links TRBV19 with TRBJ2-5; TRBD2 agrees at 8 bases. The germline V gene has CDR1 LNHDA and CDR2 SQIVND (reference sequence). Unmatched junction bases numbered 11, after V lost 6 bases and J lost 5 bases. CDR3 length: 15 amino acids. CDR3 amino acids: CASSMSGLAAETQYF. In DNA, the CDR3 is TGTGCCAGTAGCATGTCAGGACTAGCCGCGGAGACCCAGTACTTC.

This clonotype was seen a few times. This chain connects TRBV15 to TRBJ1-2; 8 bases map to TRBD1. The germline V gene has CDR1 LNHNV and CDR2 YYDKDF (reference sequence). This CDR3 has 14 amino acids. The V and J ends lost 1 base and 6 bases, in that order; junction bases with no gene match: 4. CDR3 in amino acids: CATSRGSGGDGYTF. The CDR3 bases are TGTGCCACCAGCAGAGGTTCAGGGGGCGATGGCTACACCTTC.

This clonotype was counted between two and nine times. The CDR3 loop reads CASSYSGQGEGDEKLFF. The CDR3 nucleotides are TGTGCCAGCAGTTACTCGGGACAGGGGGAAGGCGATGAAAAACTGTTTTTT. The chain is built from TRBV6-6 and TRBJ1-4; 11 bases match TRBD1. The CDR3 extends over 17 amino acids. V shed 0 bases, J shed 6 bases, and the junction held 6 bases outside the gene matches. Germline V gives CDR1 MNHNY, CDR2 SVGAGI (reference sequence).

The table lists this clonotype with many counts. This rearrangement joins TRBV6-5 to TRBJ1-1; unclear D gene. Trimming stripped 0 bases from V and 0 bases from J, with 5 bases between. The length of the CDR3 is 14 residues. Germline assignment: CDR1 MNHEY and CDR2 SVGAGI. The CDR3 region has the DNA TGTGCCAGCAGTTACTCAAGGTTGAACACTGAAGCTTTCTTT. It codes for CASSYSRLNTEAFF.

This chain links TRBV9 with TRBJ1-5; D gene ambiguous. Germline V CDR1 and CDR2: SGDLS, YYNGEE. V lost 4 bases and J 3 bases, leaving 11 bases between the germline ends. There are 14 residues in the CDR3. In DNA form, the CDR3 reads TGTGCCAGCAGCCCTTCCCACGTCAATCAGCCCCAGCATTTT. It is translated as CASSPSHVNQPQHF. The variable domain in full, completed from reference TRBV9 and TRBJ1-5, reads DSGVTQTPKHLITATGQRVTLRCSPRSGDLSVYWYQQSLDQGLQFLIQYYNGEERAKGNILERFSAQQFPDLHSELNLSSLELGDSALYFCASSPSHVNQPQHFGDGTRLSIL.

At least ten counts were recorded for this clonotype. The chain employs TRBV6-1 and TRBJ2-7; D could derive from TRBD1 or TRBD2 (6 bases each). Germline V gives CDR1 MNHNS, CDR2 SASEGT. Between the trimmed V and J ends, which lost 9 bases and 0 bases, there was a span of 30 bases. The CDR3 totals 19 residues. CDR3 bases: TGTGCCAGTTCGCGTCCTGGCGCGCGCACAGGGAGGCACTCCTACGAGCAGTACTTC. Protein: CASSRPGARTGRHSYEQYF.

This clonotype turned up a few times. This rearrangement joins TRBV29-1 to TRBJ1-5; D is unresolved. V dropped 4 bases and J dropped 7 bases, with 11 bases sitting between them. The CDR3 consists of 12 residues. From germline, CDR1 is SQVTM and CDR2 ANQGSEA. DNA of the CDR3: TGCAGCGTTGGGGAGTTGGACCAGCCCCAGCATTTT. Protein product: CSVGELDQPQHF.

The chain combines TRBV3-1 with TRBJ2-2; D possibly matches TRBD1 or TRBD2 (6 bases each). This CDR3 region has 16 residues. Trimming shortened V by 1 base and J by 5 bases, and 14 bases separated the two germline ends. Per the germline V gene, CDR1 is LGHDT and CDR2 is YNNKEL (reference sequence). CDR3 amino acids: CASSQASGGITGELFF. The CDR3 DNA is TGTGCCAGCAGCCAAGCGTCCGGGGGCATTACCGGGGAGCTGTTTTTT.

The chain joins TRBV19 to TRBJ1-5; D is unresolved. Trimming cost V 3 bases and J 5 bases, with 17 bases left between them. This CDR3 is built from 16 residues. CDR1 LNHDA and CDR2 SQIVND come from the germline V gene (reference sequence). The CDR3 bases are TGTGCCAGTAGTATCATGAGGCAGTCTTACGATCAGCCCCAGCATTTT. This sequence encodes CASSIMRQSYDQPQHF.

This rearrangement joins TRBV27 to TRBJ1-4, with D unresolved. There are 15 residues in the CDR3. The ends were cut back, 2 bases at V and 7 bases at J, with 14 bases in the middle. Germline assignment: CDR1 MNHEY and CDR2 SMNVEV (reference sequence). CDR3 DNA: TGTGCCAGCAGTTTAAAGGCAGGATCGGGTGAAAAACTGTTTTTT. It translates to CASSLKAGSGEKLFF.

This chain uses TRBV5-1 with TRBJ2-3; D not certain. This CDR3 has 14 amino acids. V was shortened by 4 bases and J by 0 bases, with 9 bases between the two germline ends. The V gene's germline CDR1 is SGHRS and CDR2 YFSETQ. The CDR3 DNA reads as TGCGCCAGCAGCCCCTTCCCTAGCACAGATACGCAGTATTTT. Protein: CASSPFPSTDTQYF.